This T cell receptor beta chain was sequenced during a study of OX40 agonist ivuxolimab in advanced cancers. For the study in its entirety: Ivuxolimab was an agonistic, fully human IgG2 monoclonal antibody directed against OX40 (CD134), a costimulatory receptor. Intravenous ivuxolimab was administered to patients every 2 weeks at six dose levels: 0.01, 0.1, 0.3, 1.5, 3 and 10 mg/kg. Of the 50 to 55 dose-escalation patients, hepatocellular carcinoma was present in around 20, melanoma in around 15, renal cell carcinoma in 9 and head and neck cancer in 9. In the dose-escalation cohort, approximately 83% of patients were male, and the mean age was 60 years with a range of about 20 to 90. Patients were allowed to have had prior anti-PD-1, anti-PD-L1 or anti-CTLA-4 therapy, and approximately 41% of the dose-escalation patients had previously received checkpoint inhibitors. Partial responses occurred in three dose-escalation patients: two with cutaneous melanoma and one with hepatocellular carcinoma. The point of sequencing TCRbeta in the periphery was to test whether ivuxolimab changed TCR sequence diversity and drove clonal T-cell expansion. The paper describes the monotherapy dose-escalation part (N of about 54 patients) of the phase I trial of ivuxolimab.

The study at large found these results: In the 0.1-3.0 mg/kg groups, partial responders had among the lowest normalized peripheral clonal expansion, particularly in CD8+ T cells. After ivuxolimab, expanded clones were on average more numerous among CD8+ T cells than among CD4+ T cells. Low levels of normalized T-cell clonal expansion were also seen in some patients who did not respond. Which antigens the clonally expanded peripheral T cells were specific for was not determined. At doses from 0.1 to 3.0 mg/kg, clonal expansion was seen in both CD4+ and CD8+ blood T cells between baseline and week 6.

To sequence the TCRbeta CDR3 region, genomic DNA was isolated from the sorted cells. The immunoSEQ Assay was used for sequencing of TCRbeta CDR3 regions. Sourced from immuneACCESS, this table was stored by TCRdb with only in-frame sequences that have V and J called. A share of the clones is absent; for the studies checked, an unresolved V gene accounts for under half, and the remainder has no known explanation. Within this sample are about 100,000 clones, with 75% to 90% of them counted one time only. The top ten clones comprise around 0.16% of the sample. Points on this clone: The antigen it recognizes is unknown. Qualities for individual bases were not recorded, and no much larger clone is one base off.

Patients with a history of autoimmune disease or receiving systemic immunosuppression were excluded from the trial. In every dose cohort, peripheral blood was drawn for TCR sequencing at baseline, cycle 4 day 1, and cycle 7 day 1. The samples were drawn from a first-in-human, open-label, multicenter phase I dose-escalation trial of ivuxolimab. Adults with locally advanced or metastatic melanoma, renal cell carcinoma, hepatocellular carcinoma or head and neck squamous cell carcinoma were enrolled in the trial. CD4+ and CD8+ T cells were sorted separately from peripheral blood before TCR sequencing. Trimming takes 6 bases off V and 2 bases off J; junction bases not matched to a gene: 12. Counted from cysteine to phenylalanine, this CDR3 has 15 amino acids. Just CDR3 DNA is preserved here, 45 bases in frame from base 1. Taken from the germline V gene, the CDR1 and CDR2 loops are SQVTM and ANQGSEA.

The chain is assembled from TRBV29-1 and TRBJ1-2, with 7 bases matching TRBD1. The sequence was obtained from an adult with an advanced solid tumor such as melanoma, head and neck, liver or kidney cancer. Sequencing used CD4+ or CD8+ T cells sorted from blood, obtained in a trial of the OX40 agonist ivuxolimab. Read as DNA, the sequence is TGCAGCGTCAGGGGGGATCCAGGGGCCAACTATGGCTACACCTTC. This yields the protein CSVRGDPGANYGYTF.